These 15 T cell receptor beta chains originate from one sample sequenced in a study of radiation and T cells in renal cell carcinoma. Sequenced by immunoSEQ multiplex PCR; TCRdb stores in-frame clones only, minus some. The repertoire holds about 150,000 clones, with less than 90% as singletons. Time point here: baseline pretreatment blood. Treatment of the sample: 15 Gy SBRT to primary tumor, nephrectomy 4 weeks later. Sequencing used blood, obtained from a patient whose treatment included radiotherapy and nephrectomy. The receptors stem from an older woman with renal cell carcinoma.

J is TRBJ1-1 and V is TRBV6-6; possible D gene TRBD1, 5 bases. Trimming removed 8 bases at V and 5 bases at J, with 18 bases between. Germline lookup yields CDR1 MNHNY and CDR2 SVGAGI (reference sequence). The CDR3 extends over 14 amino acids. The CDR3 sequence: CASLKQGADTEAFF. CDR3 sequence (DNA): TGTGCCAGCCTCAAACAAGGGGCAGATACTGAAGCTTTCTTT.

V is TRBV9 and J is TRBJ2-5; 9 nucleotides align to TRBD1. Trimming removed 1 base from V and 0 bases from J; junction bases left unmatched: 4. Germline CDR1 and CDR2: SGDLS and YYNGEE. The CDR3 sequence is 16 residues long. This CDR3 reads CASSVTGTGNQETQYF. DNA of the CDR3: TGTGCCAGCAGCGTAACCGGGACAGGGAACCAAGAGACCCAGTACTTC. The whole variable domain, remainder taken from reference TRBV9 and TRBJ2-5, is DSGVTQTPKHLITATGQRVTLRCSPRSGDLSVYWYQQSLDQGLQFLIQYYNGEERAKGNILERFSAQQFPDLHSELNLSSLELGDSALYFCASSVTGTGNQETQYFGPGTRLLVL.

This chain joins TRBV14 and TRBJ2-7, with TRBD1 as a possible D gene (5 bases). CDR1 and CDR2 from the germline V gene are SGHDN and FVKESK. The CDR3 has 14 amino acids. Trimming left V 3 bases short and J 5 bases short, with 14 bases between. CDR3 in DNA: TGTGCCAGCAGCCAGTGGACACCGCCCAACGAGCAGTACTTC. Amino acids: CASSQWTPPNEQYF.

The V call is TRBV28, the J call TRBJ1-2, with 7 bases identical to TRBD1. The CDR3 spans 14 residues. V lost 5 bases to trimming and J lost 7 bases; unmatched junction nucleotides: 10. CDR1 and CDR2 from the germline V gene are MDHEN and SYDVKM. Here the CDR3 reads CASSPVDRLSGYTF. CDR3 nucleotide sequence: TGTGCCAGCAGTCCGGTGGACAGGTTGAGTGGCTACACCTTC.

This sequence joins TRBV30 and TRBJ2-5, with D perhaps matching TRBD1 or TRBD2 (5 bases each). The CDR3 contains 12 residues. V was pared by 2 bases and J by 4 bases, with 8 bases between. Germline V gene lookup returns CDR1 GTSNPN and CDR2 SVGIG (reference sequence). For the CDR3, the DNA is TGTGCCTGGAGTCGGGGCCCAGAGACCCAGTACTTC. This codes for CAWSRGPETQYF. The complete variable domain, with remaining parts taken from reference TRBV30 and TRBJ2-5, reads SQTIHQWPATLVQPVGSPLSLECTVEGTSNPNLYWYRQAAGRGLQLLFYSVGIGQISSEVPQNLSASRPQDRQFILSSKKLLLSDSGFYLCAWSRGPETQYFGPGTRLLVL.

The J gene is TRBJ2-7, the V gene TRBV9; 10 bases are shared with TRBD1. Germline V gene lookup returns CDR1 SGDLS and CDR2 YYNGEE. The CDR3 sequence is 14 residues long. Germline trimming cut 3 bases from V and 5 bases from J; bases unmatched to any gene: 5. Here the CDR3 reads CASSGRTGGNEQYF. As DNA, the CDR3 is TGTGCCAGCAGCGGTCGGACAGGGGGAAACGAGCAGTACTTC. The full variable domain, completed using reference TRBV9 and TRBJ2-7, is DSGVTQTPKHLITATGQRVTLRCSPRSGDLSVYWYQQSLDQGLQFLIQYYNGEERAKGNILERFSAQQFPDLHSELNLSSLELGDSALYFCASSGRTGGNEQYFGPGTRLTVT.

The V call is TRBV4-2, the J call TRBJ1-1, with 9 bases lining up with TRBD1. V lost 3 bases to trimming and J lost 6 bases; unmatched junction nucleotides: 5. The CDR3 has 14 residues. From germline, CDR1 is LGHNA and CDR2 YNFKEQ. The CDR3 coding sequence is TGTGCCAGCAGCCAGGACAGGGGCGACGCTGAAGCTTTCTTT. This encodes CASSQDRGDAEAFF.

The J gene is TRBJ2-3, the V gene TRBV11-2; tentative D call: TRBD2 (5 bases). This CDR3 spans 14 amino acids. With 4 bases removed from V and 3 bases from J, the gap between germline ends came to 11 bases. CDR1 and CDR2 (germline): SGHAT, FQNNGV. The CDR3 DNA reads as TGTGCCAGCAGCTCCGGGATCTATACAGATACGCAGTATTTT. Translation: CASSSGIYTDTQYF.

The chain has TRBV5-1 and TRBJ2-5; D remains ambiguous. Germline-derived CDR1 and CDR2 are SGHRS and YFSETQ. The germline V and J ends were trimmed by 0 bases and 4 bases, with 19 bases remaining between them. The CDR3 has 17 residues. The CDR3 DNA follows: TGCGCCAGCAGCTTGGCCGTCACGGTAGACCCCCGAGAGACCCAGTACTTC. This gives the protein CASSLAVTVDPRETQYF.

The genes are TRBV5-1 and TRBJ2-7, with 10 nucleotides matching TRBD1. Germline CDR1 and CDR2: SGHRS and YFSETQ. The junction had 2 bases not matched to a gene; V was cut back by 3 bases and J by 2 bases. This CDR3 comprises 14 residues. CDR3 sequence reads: CASSYGQGAYEQYF. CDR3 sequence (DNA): TGCGCCAGCAGCTATGGACAGGGGGCCTACGAGCAGTACTTC.

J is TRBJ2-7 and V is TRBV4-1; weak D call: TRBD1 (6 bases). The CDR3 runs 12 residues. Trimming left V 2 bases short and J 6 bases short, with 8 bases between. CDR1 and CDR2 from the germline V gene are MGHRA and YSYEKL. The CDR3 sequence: CASSQTGSEQYF. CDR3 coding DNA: TGCGCCAGCAGCCAAACAGGGTCCGAGCAGTACTTC.

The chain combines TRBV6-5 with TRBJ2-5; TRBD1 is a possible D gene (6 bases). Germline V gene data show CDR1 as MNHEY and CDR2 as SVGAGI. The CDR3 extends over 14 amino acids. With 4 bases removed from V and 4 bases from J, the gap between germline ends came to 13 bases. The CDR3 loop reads CASSSQGWGETQYF. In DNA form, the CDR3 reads TGTGCCAGCAGTTCACAGGGTTGGGGAGAGACCCAGTACTTC.

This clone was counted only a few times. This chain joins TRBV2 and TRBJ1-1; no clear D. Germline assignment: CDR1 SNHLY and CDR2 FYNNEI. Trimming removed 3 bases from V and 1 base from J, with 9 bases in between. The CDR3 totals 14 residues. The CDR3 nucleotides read TGTGCCAGCAGTGATGTCGGTTGGAACACTGAAGCTTTCTTT. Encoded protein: CASSDVGWNTEAFF. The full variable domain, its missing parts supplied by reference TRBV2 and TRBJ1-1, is EPEVTQTPSHQVTQMGQEVILRCVPISNHLYFYWYRQILGQKVEFLVSFYNNEISEKSEIFDDQFSVERPDGSNFTLKIRSTKLEDSAMYFCASSDVGWNTEAFFGQGTRLTVV.

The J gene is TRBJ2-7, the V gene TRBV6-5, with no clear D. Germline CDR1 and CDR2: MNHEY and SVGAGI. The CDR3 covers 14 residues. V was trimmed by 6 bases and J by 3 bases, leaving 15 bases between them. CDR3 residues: CASRRFKYGYEQYF. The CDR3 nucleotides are TGTGCCAGCAGGCGCTTCAAGTACGGCTACGAGCAGTACTTC.

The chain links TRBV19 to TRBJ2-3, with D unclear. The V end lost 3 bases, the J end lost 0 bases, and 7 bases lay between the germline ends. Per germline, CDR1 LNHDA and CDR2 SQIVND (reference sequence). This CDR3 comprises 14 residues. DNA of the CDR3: TGTGCCAGTAGTATTACTTTTAGCACAGATACGCAGTATTTT. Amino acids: CASSITFSTDTQYF.